The clone carrying this T cell receptor (beta chain) was seen a few times. The CDR3 extends over 17 amino acids. This sample was taken from a study of blood T cell repertoires in COVID-19. In the study overall: The study drew acute and convalescent COVID-19 samples from the United States, Italy and Spain. Nucleic acid was either cDNA or gDNA, and it came from T cells, B-cell-depleted T cells, or PBMCs.

Authors' methods: Amplifying reference gene primers gave estimates of nucleated cell counts. Generated by immunoSEQ multiplex PCR, the TCRdb table keeps only in-frame clones and is missing some. Clonal size and the V and J genes are those of that table, whereas D and trimming came from the DNA. The data contain 300,000 to 450,000 clones, around nine tenths of them singletons. The chain uses TRBV1 and TRBJ2-1; the table calls TRBD2, which could not be checked here. TRBV1 constitutes a pseudogene. The sample comprised peripheral blood. This receptor was taken from a human donor in a cohort sampled during active COVID-19. The chain's CDR3 is CTSSPTPTSGGPYEQFF. The CDR3 DNA follows: TGCACCAGCAGCCCCACACCAACTAGCGGGGGGCCCTACGAGCAGTTCTTC.